This T cell receptor beta chain was retrieved from a study of spatial heterogeneity in lung cancer. Study in general: The donor population consisted of approximately 70 patients with untreated, early-stage non-small cell lung cancer. Mean representation of each unique TCR and UMI combination in the raw reads exceeded 8.5 occurrences.

Unique molecular identifiers, one per molecule, were present on every TCR cDNA molecule. TCRdb reprocessed the 5' RACE reads via MiXCR and lists one record per CDR3 protein. Of about 94,000 distinct CDR3 sequences listed, approximately 19% are singletons. The V end was cut by 3 bases, the J end by 5 bases, with 17 bases between. The CDR3 has 16 amino acids. Ten or more counts support this clonotype. Time point indicated: blood at routine non-recurrence follow-up after resection. Material for sequencing was whole RNA from tumor, nontumor lung or frozen PBMC, left unsorted. The rearrangement uses TRBV12-3 or TRBV12-4 and TRBJ2-1, with a tentative D call TRBD1 (6 bases). Source: PBMCs, taken at follow-up. This TCR came from a male donor with early-stage non-small cell lung cancer. In DNA form, the CDR3 reads TGTGCCAGCAGTTTTCCGACAGGTTACTATGACAATGAGCAGTTCTTC. It specifies CASSFPTGYYDNEQFF.